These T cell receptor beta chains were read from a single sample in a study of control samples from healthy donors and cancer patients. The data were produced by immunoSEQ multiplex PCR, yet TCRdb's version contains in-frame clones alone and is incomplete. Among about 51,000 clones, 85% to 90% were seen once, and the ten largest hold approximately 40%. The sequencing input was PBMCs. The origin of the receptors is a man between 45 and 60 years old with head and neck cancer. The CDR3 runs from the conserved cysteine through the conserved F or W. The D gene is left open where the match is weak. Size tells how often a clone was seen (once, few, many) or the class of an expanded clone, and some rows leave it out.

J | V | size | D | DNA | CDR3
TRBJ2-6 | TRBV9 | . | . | TGTGCCAGCAGCTCCGGGGCGGCTGGGGCCAACGTCCTGACTTTC | CASSSGAAGANVLTF
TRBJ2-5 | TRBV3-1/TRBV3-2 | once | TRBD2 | TGTGCCAGCAGCCAAGAATTCGGACTAGCGGGGAAAGAGACCCAGTACTTC | CASSQEFGLAGKETQYF
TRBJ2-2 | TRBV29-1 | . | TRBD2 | TGCAGCGTTGAAGGTCTGAGCGGGAGGGTCACCGGGGAGCTGTTTTTT | CSVEGLSGRVTGELFF
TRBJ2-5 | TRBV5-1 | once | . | TGCGCCAGCAGCTTGGCTTCGGTTCAGTTGGGAGAGACCCAGTACTTC | CASSLASVQLGETQYF
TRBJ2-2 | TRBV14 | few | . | TGTGCCAGCAGCCTCGCGGGGACCGGGGAGCTGTTTTTT | CASSLAGTGELFF
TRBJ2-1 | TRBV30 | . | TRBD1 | TGTGCCTGGAGGGACAGGGGGGCGTACAATGAGCAGTTCTTC | CAWRDRGAYNEQFF
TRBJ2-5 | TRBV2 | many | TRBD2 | TGTGCCAGCAGTGACGGGACTAGCGGTCCCCAAGAGACCCAGTACTTC | CASSDGTSGPQETQYF
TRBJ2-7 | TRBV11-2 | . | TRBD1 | TGTGCCAGCAGCTTTCCCTCCAGCGACAGGGGGCGCGACGAGCAGTACTTC | CASSFPSSDRGRDEQYF
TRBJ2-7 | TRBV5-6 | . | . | TGTGCCAGCAGCGTCGTCCGGGGGCTGGACGAGCAGTACTTC | CASSVVRGLDEQYF
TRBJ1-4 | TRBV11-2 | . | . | TGTGCCAGCAGCTTAGGGACCTATAATGAAAAACTGTTTTTT | CASSLGTYNEKLFF
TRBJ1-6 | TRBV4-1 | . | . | TGCGCCAGCAGCCACGGTCGGGCCCGACTCGGCTCCTATAATTCACCCCTCCACTTT | CASSHGRARLGSYNSPLHF
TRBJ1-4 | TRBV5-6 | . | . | TGTGCCAGCAGCTTACAGGGAAGTGAAAAACTGTTTTTT | CASSLQGSEKLFF
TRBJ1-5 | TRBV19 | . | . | TGTGCCAGTAGTATTTGGGGGGGAAGCAATCAGCCCCAGCATTTT | CASSIWGGSNQPQHF
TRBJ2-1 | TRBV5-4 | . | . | TGTGCCAGCAGCTTGGCCGACGAAATCTCCTACAATGAGCAGTTCTTC | CASSLADEISYNEQFF
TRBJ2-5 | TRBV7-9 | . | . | TGTGCCAGCAGCCCGGGGACATATCAAGGGACCCAGTACTTC | CASSPGTYQGTQYF
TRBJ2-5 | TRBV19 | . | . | TGTGCCAGTAGTATAGTCCTGTTAGGAGAGACCCAGTACTTC | CASSIVLLGETQYF
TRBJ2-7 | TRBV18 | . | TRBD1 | TGTGCCAGCTCACCGGGACAGGGGACCTACGAGCAGTACTTC | CASSPGQGTYEQYF
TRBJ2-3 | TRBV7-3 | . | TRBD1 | TGTGCCAGCAGCTTAAGGAGGTCTGCGGACAGGAGCACAGATACGCAGTATTTT | CASSLRRSADRSTDTQYF
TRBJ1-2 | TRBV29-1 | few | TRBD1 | TGCAGCGTTGAAGATACGGACAGGGCTTACTATGGCTACACCTTC | CSVEDTDRAYYGYTF
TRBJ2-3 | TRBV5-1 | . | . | TGCGCCAGCAGCTTGGTTCCAGGGGACACAGATACGCAGTATTTT | CASSLVPGDTDTQYF
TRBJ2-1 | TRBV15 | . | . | TGTGCCACCAGCAGAGGACAGGACCGTGAGCAGTTCTTC | CATSRGQDREQFF
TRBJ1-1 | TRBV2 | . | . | TGTGCCAGCAGTGTTGAGGAGAACACTGAAGCTTTCTTT | CASSVEENTEAFF
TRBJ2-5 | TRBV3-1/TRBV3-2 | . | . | TGTGCCAGCAGCCAAGAGACCGAGACCCAGTACTTC | CASSQETETQYF
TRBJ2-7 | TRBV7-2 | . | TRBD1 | TGTGCCAGCAGCTGGACAGGGGCAGAGCAGTACTTC | CASSWTGAEQYF
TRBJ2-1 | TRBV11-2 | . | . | TGTGCCAGCAGCTTCAACAGCGGAACCTACAATGAGCAGTTCTTC | CASSFNSGTYNEQFF
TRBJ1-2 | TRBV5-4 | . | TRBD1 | TGTGCCAGCAGCCCCCCCGGACAGGGGCAGACACCTGGCTACACCTTC | CASSPPGQGQTPGYTF
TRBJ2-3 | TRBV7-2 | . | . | TGTGCCAGCAGCCCCCTTACAGGGAGCACAGATACGCAGTATTTT | CASSPLTGSTDTQYF
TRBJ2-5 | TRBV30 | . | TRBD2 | TGTGCCTGGAGTGTACAAGCGGGGGGTGAGACCCAGTACTTC | CAWSVQAGGETQYF
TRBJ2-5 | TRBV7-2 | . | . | TGTGCCAGCAGCTCGAGGGAGAGCTCCTGGGAGACCCAGTACTTC | CASSSRESSWETQYF
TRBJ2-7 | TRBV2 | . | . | TGTGCCAGCATAGCGGCCTACGAGCAGTACTTC | CASIAAYEQYF
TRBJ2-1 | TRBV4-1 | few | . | TGCGCCAGCAGCCCCTTACTAGCCCCCAGGGGTGAGCAGTTCTTC | CASSPLLAPRGEQFF
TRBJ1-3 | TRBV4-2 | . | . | TGTGCCAGCAGCCAACCAGAGCTCAGGCCGGCAAACACCATATATTTT | CASSQPELRPANTIYF
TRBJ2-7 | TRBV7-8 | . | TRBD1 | TGTGCCAGCAGCCGAGGGGGCCTGAGAAACGAGCAGTACTTC | CASSRGGLRNEQYF
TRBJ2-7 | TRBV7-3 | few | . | TGTGCCAGCAGCTCAGGGACACTCTACGAGCAGTACTTC | CASSSGTLYEQYF
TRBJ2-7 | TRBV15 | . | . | TGTGCCACCAGCAGAGATCGGGGGGCCTCCTACGAGCAGTACTTC | CATSRDRGASYEQYF
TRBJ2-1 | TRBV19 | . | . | TGTGCCAGTAGGACGGGACAAGGTCGACCGAGCTCCTACAATGAGCAGTTCTTC | CASRTGQGRPSSYNEQFF
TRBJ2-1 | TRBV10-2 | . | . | TGCGCCAGCAGTTGGGGGATTGCCTACAATGAGCAGTTCTTC | CASSWGIAYNEQFF
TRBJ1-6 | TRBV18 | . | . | TGTGCCAGCTCACCCGATAGCCAGCCAAATTCACCCCTCCACTTT | CASSPDSQPNSPLHF
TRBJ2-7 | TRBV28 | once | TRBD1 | TGTGCCAGCAGTCATAAAACAGGGGTGGTCGCCTACGAGCAGTACTTC | CASSHKTGVVAYEQYF
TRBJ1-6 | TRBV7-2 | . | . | TGTGCCAGCAGCGATAGGAAAGAGTCACCCCTCCACTTT | CASSDRKESPLHF
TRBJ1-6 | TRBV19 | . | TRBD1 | TGTGCCAGTAGTATGGGGACAGGGGGAAATTCACCCCTCCACTTT | CASSMGTGGNSPLHF
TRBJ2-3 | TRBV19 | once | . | TGTGCCAGTAGTATATTAGGCCCGGCGTCTGCAGATACGCAGTATTTT | CASSILGPASADTQYF
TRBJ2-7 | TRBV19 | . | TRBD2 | TGTGCCAGTAGTATCGGGGGAGGGCGGGGGAACTACGAGCAGTACTTC | CASSIGGGRGNYEQYF